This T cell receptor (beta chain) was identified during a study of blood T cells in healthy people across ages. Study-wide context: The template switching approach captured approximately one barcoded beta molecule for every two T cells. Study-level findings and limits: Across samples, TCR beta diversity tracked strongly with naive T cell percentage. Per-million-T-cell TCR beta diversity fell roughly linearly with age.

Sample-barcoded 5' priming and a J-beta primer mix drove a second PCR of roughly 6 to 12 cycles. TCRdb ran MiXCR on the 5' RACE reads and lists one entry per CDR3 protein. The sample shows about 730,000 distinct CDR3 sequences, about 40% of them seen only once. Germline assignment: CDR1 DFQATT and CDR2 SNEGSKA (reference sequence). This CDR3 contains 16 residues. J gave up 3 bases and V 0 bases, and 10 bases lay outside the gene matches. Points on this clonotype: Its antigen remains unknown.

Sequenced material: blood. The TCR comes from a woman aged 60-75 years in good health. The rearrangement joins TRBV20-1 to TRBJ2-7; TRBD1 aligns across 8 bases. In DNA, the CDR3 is TGCAGTGCTAGAGACTCCGAGACAGGGGTCGGCTACGAGCAGTACTTC. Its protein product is CSARDSETGVGYEQYF.